This T cell receptor beta chain came from a study of CD8+ T cells in alopecia areata. Trimming pared 5 bases from V and 5 bases from J, leaving 10 bases between. This CDR3 has 12 amino acids. From germline, CDR1 is SGHAT and CDR2 FQNNGV. As the sequencing template, cDNA was produced by extracting RNA and reverse transcribing it. The data were produced by immunoSEQ multiplex PCR, yet TCRdb's version contains in-frame clones alone and is incomplete. The sample includes 200,000 to 250,000 clones, more than 45% of them seen just once. There are a few counts of this clone. Treatment indicated: oral pan-JAK inhibitor, 5-10 mg twice daily.

The TCR originated in a human donor with alopecia areata. The rearrangement links TRBV11-2 to TRBJ2-7; no reliable D call. Material: CD4+ T cells sorted from blood, obtained at week 4, from a patient treated with tofacitinib. CDR3 sequence (DNA): TGTGCCAGCAGCCAAATTGGGGACGAGCAGTACTTC. This codes for CASSQIGDEQYF.